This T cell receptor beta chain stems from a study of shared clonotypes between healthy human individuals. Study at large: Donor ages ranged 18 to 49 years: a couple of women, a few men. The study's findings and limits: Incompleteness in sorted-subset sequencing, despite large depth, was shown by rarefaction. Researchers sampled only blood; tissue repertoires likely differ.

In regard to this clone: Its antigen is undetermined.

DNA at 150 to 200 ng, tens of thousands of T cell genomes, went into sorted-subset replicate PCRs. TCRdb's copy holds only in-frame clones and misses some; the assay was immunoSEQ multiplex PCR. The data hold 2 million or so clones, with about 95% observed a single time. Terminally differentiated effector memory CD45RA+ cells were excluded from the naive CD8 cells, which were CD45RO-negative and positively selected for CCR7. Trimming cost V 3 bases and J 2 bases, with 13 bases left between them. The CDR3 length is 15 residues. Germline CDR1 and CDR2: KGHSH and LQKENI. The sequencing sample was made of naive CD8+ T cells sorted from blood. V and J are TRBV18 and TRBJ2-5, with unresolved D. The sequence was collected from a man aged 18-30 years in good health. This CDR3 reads CASSPTPGSQETQYF. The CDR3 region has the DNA TGTGCCAGCTCACCGACTCCCGGGTCTCAAGAGACCCAGTACTTC.